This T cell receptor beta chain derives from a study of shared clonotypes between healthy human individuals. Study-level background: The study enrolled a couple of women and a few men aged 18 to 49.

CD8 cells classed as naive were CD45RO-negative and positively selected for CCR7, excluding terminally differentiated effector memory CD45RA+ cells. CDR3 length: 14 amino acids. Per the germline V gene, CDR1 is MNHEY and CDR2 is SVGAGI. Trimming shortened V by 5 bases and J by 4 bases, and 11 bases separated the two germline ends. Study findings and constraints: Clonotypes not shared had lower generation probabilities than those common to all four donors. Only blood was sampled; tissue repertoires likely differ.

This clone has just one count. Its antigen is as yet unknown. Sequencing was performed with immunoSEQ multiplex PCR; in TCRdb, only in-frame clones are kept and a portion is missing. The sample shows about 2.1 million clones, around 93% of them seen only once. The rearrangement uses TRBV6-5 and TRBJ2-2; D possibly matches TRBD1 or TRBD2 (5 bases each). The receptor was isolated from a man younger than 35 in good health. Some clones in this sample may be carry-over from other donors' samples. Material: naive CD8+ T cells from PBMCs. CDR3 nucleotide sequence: TGTGCCAGCAGTCCCCCAGGGAGCACCGGGGAGCTGTTTTTT. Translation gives CASSPPGSTGELFF.